The 31 T cell receptor beta chains in this list originate from one sample, sequenced in a study of early T cells in non-severe SARS-CoV-2 infection. MiXCR was run by TCRdb on the 5' RACE reads, yielding one entry per CDR3 protein. The table has around 70,000 distinct CDR3 sequences, around 12% seen once; the top ten hold about 4.5%. The specimen sequenced was whole blood. The receptors originated from an adult who was a healthcare worker with PCR-confirmed SARS-CoV-2 infection or an uninfected control (not recorded which).

This clonotype has at least ten counts. The chain uses TRBV6-6 and TRBJ2-1; 7 bases are a match to TRBD2. The CDR3 covers 12 residues. Germline V CDR1 and CDR2: MNHNY, SVGAGI (reference sequence). The ends lost 4 bases at V and 15 bases at J; junction bases unmatched: 9. DNA for the CDR3: TGTGCCAGCAGTTTCTGGGAGGGAGTGGGGTTCTTC. Translation: CASSFWEGVGFF.

V gene TRBV5-1 combines with J gene TRBJ2-1, with unresolved D. Trimming cost V 4 bases and J 0 bases, with 17 bases left between them. The CDR3 spans 17 residues. The germline CDR1 and CDR2 sequences are SGHRS and YFSETQ. This chain's CDR3 is CASSPNLRASSYNEQFF. CDR3 bases: TGCGCCAGCAGCCCGAATCTACGGGCGAGCTCCTACAATGAGCAGTTCTTC.

This clonotype was found a few times. J is TRBJ2-3 and V is TRBV6-6, with TRBD2 identical over 9 bases. The V gene's germline CDR1 is MNHNY and CDR2 SVGAGI (reference sequence). The CDR3 is 17 amino acids. V lost 0 bases to trimming and J lost 1 base; unmatched junction nucleotides: 5. CDR3 amino acids: CASSYSLSGGRTDTQYF. The CDR3 nucleotides are TGTGCCAGCAGTTACTCCCTAAGCGGGGGGCGCACAGATACGCAGTATTTT.

The chain is built from TRBV20-1 and TRBJ2-6, with D uncertain. The V gene lost 6 bases and the J gene lost 0 bases, with 6 bases spanning the gap. The CDR3 covers 13 residues. The germline V gene encodes CDR1 DFQATT and CDR2 SNEGSKA (reference sequence). The CDR3 bases are TGCAGTGCCCGGGTCTCTGGGGCCAACGTCCTGACTTTC. Amino acid sequence: CSARVSGANVLTF.

This clonotype was seen at least ten times. This chain uses TRBV7-9 with TRBJ2-7; 7 bases line up with TRBD1. Germline V gives CDR1 SEHNR, CDR2 FQNEAQ (reference sequence). Losses at the gene ends were 0 bases for V and 2 bases for J; bases not matched to a gene: 4. The CDR3 totals 15 residues. For the CDR3, the DNA is TGTGCCAGCAGCTTAGCGGGGACAGCTACCTACGAGCAGTACTTC. As protein: CASSLAGTATYEQYF.

The table lists this clonotype with a few counts. The chain uses TRBV5-8 and TRBJ2-2; 7 bases fit TRBD1. The CDR3 totals 16 residues. Looked up from germline, CDR1 is SGHTS and CDR2 is YDEGEE. After removal of 7 bases from V and 0 bases from J, the junction contained 9 bases not matched to a gene. The CDR3 protein is CASARRGSPNTGELFF. The CDR3 bases are TGTGCCAGCGCGCGCAGGGGGTCCCCGAACACCGGGGAGCTGTTTTTT.

This chain joins TRBV3-1 and TRBJ2-5; TRBD2 might be the D (6 bases). Germline CDR1 and CDR2: LGHDT and YNNKEL (reference sequence). The germline V and J ends were trimmed by 3 bases and 0 bases, with 23 bases remaining between them. CDR3 size: 19 residues. The CDR3 nucleotides read TGTGCCAGCAGCCACCTTATTGCCGCGGGTGGGAGGTACCAAGAGACCCAGTACTTC. Its translation: CASSHLIAAGGRYQETQYF.

This clonotype was detected many times. This chain links TRBV6-5 with TRBJ2-4; tentatively, D is TRBD1 (5 bases). Germline assignment: CDR1 MNHEY and CDR2 SVGAGI. This CDR3 region has 16 residues. V was shortened by 5 bases and J by 1 base, with 15 bases between the two germline ends. For the CDR3, the DNA is TGTGCCAGCAGTCAACTTCAGGGATTTGCCAAAAACATTCAGTACTTC. Amino acids: CASSQLQGFAKNIQYF.

This chain connects TRBV20-1 to TRBJ1-2; D is unclear. The CDR3 consists of 11 residues. V lost 0 bases to trimming and J lost 2 bases, with 1 base between them. CDR1 and CDR2 from the germline V gene are DFQATT and SNEGSKA (reference sequence). The CDR3: CSARENYGYTF. The CDR3 DNA follows: TGCAGTGCTAGAGAAAACTATGGCTACACCTTC.

The chain recombines TRBV28 with TRBJ2-3, with no clear D. Trimming took 6 bases from V and 8 from J, leaving 12 bases between them. The germline CDR1 and CDR2 sequences are MDHEN and SYDVKM. The CDR3 has 12 residues. The CDR3 coding sequence is TGTGCCAGCAGCCGCGACCTCGCTACGCAGTATTTT. Translation gives CASSRDLATQYF.

In this sample, this clonotype turned up a few times. The chain joins TRBV6-2 or TRBV6-3 to TRBJ2-1; TRBD1 agrees at 7 bases. Germline assignment: CDR1 MNHEY and CDR2 SVGEGT. This CDR3 is 17 amino acids long. Unmatched junction bases numbered 11, after V lost 6 bases and J lost 0 bases. The CDR3: CASRPGQTGNSYNEQFF. CDR3 DNA: TGTGCCAGCAGGCCCGGACAGACAGGGAACTCCTACAATGAGCAGTTCTTC.

This chain connects TRBV19 to TRBJ1-1; possibly TRBD1 for D (5 bases). With 8 bases removed from V and 1 base from J, the gap between germline ends came to 14 bases. Germline V gene lookup returns CDR1 LNHDA and CDR2 SQIVND (reference sequence). This CDR3 region has 14 residues. CDR3 in amino acids: CASVRAGRNTEAFF. In DNA, the CDR3 is TGTGCCAGTGTCAGGGCAGGAAGGAACACTGAAGCTTTCTTT.

This clonotype showed up many times. The CDR3 DNA is TGTGCCAGCACCCCGTGGGGTGGGGCGGATGAGCAGTTCTTC. Translation: CASTPWGGADEQFF. This chain connects TRBV12-3 or TRBV12-4 to TRBJ2-1, with a possible D match to TRBD1 (5 bases). This CDR3 is built from 14 residues. With 7 bases removed from V and 8 bases from J, the gap between germline ends came to 18 bases.

This clonotype was counted at least ten times. V and J are TRBV7-9 and TRBJ2-1; D not certain. Germline V lookup: CDR1 SEHNR, CDR2 FQNEAQ (reference sequence). Trimming pared 1 base from V and 4 bases from J, leaving 11 bases between. The CDR3 spans 15 residues. The chain's CDR3 is CASSLGSSTYNEQFF. The DNA for the CDR3 is TGTGCCAGCAGCTTAGGCTCAAGTACTTACAATGAGCAGTTCTTC.

This clonotype was observed a few times. The DNA of the CDR3 is TGTGCCAGCAGTGAAGCGTGGGACAGGGGGCGTATGGCGCAAGAGACCCAGTACTTC. Protein sequence: CASSEAWDRGRMAQETQYF. This chain joins TRBV6-1 and TRBJ2-5, with TRBD1 matching over 12 bases. Germline V gene lookup returns CDR1 MNHNS and CDR2 SASEGT. V trimming: 0 bases; J trimming: 2 bases; junction bases outside the gene matches: 10. The CDR3 is 19 residues long.

This chain links TRBV5-1 with TRBJ1-1, with D maybe TRBD1 (5 bases). Trimming left V 5 bases short and J 5 bases short, with 22 bases between. From germline, CDR1 is SGHRS and CDR2 YFSETQ. The CDR3 runs 16 residues. CDR3 amino acids: CASRGDANTRGTEAFF. CDR3 DNA sequence: TGCGCCAGCAGAGGGGATGCAAACACCCGGGGAACTGAAGCTTTCTTT.

This chain uses TRBV18 with TRBJ2-7, with D perhaps given as TRBD1 or TRBD2 (5 bases each). The CDR3 sequence is 13 residues long. Trimming removed 7 bases at V and 7 bases at J, with 17 bases between. Germline V lookup: CDR1 KGHSH, CDR2 LQKENI. In DNA form, the CDR3 reads TGTGCCAGCTTCGAAAGCAGGGACCAGGAGCAGTACTTC. Protein product: CASFESRDQEQYF.

The chain couples TRBV11-2 to TRBJ2-7, with 10 positions matching TRBD2. The V segment lost 4 bases and the J segment 6 bases; nucleotides outside the gene matches: 9. The CDR3 consists of 15 residues. Looked up from germline, CDR1 is SGHAT and CDR2 is FQNNGV. Here the CDR3 reads CASSSGLAEKGEQYF. The CDR3 DNA sequence: TGTGCCAGCAGCTCAGGACTAGCGGAAAAGGGCGAGCAGTACTTC.

This clonotype was observed a few times. This sequence joins TRBV24-1 and TRBJ2-6; tentatively, D is TRBD1 (7 bases). The V gene's germline CDR1 is KGHDR and CDR2 SFDVKD. V was pared by 3 bases and J by 0 bases, with 17 bases between. The CDR3 extends over 19 amino acids. CDR3 sequence: CATSDRGTALSSGANVLTF. The CDR3 nucleotides read TGTGCCACCAGTGATCGGGGGACAGCCCTGAGCTCTGGGGCCAACGTCCTGACTTTC.

This clonotype was found a few times. The rearrangement joins TRBV19 to TRBJ2-7; tentatively, D is TRBD2 (6 bases). Germline V gives CDR1 LNHDA, CDR2 SQIVND (reference sequence). Trimming removed 0 bases from V and 4 bases from J, with 7 bases in between. The CDR3 is 13 amino acids. The CDR3 sequence: CASSIDAGYEQYF. CDR3 sequence (DNA): TGTGCCAGTAGTATAGATGCGGGGTACGAGCAGTACTTC.

The chain carries TRBV30 and TRBJ2-1; TRBD2 agrees at 9 bases. Germline V lookup: CDR1 GTSNPN, CDR2 SVGIG (reference sequence). With 3 bases clipped from V and 15 bases from J, the junction kept 6 bases outside the gene matches. The CDR3 contains 11 residues. This chain's CDR3 is CAWRQGLALFF. The CDR3 region has the DNA TGTGCCTGGAGACAGGGACTAGCATTGTTCTTC. Complete variable domain (other parts from reference TRBV30 and TRBJ2-1): SQTIHQWPATLVQPVGSPLSLECTVEGTSNPNLYWYRQAAGRGLQLLFYSVGIGQISSEVPQNLSASRPQDRQFILSSKKLLLSDSGFYLCAWRQGLALFFGPGTRLTVL.

This clonotype was seen at least ten times. V usage is TRBV14 and J usage is TRBJ1-2; 8 bases align to TRBD1. The CDR3 has 14 residues. Germline V gene lookup returns CDR1 SGHDN and CDR2 FVKESK. After removal of 5 bases from V and 1 base from J, the junction contained 3 bases not matched to a gene. CDR3 loop: CASSYDRGNYGYTF. CDR3 nucleotide sequence: TGTGCCAGCAGCTACGACAGGGGTAACTATGGCTACACCTTC. The full variable domain, its missing parts supplied by reference TRBV14 and TRBJ1-2, is EAGVTQFPSHSVIEKGQTVTLRCDPISGHDNLYWYRRVMGKEIKFLLHFVKESKQDESGMPNNRFLAERTGGTYSTLKVQPAELEDSGVYFCASSYDRGNYGYTFGSGTRLTVV.

This clonotype has ten or more counts. J is TRBJ2-1 and V is TRBV5-1; 11 positions agree with TRBD2. J gave up 5 bases and V 1 base, and 2 bases lay outside the gene matches. CDR1 and CDR2 from the germline V gene are SGHRS and YFSETQ. The CDR3 spans 15 residues. CDR3 loop: CASSLLAGGNNEQFF. CDR3 sequence (DNA): TGCGCCAGCAGCTTGTTAGCGGGAGGGAACAATGAGCAGTTCTTC. Drawing the rest from reference TRBV5-1 and TRBJ2-1, the complete variable domain is KAGVTQTPRYLIKTRGQQVTLSCSPISGHRSVSWYQQTPGQGLQFLFEYFSETQRNKGNFPGRFSGRQFSNSRSEMNVSTLELGDSALYLCASSLLAGGNNEQFFGPGTRLTVL.

The V call is TRBV20-1, the J call TRBJ2-7; D possibly corresponds to TRBD1 (6 bases). This CDR3 contains 14 residues. CDR1 is DFQATT, CDR2 SNEGSKA, per germline (reference sequence). V was clipped by 7 bases and J by 0 bases, with 16 bases between them. CDR3: CSVTGLPFSYEQYF. The CDR3 nucleotides are TGCAGTGTTACAGGGTTACCGTTCTCCTACGAGCAGTACTTC.

The genes are TRBV7-3 and TRBJ2-1; 9 nucleotides match TRBD2. The CDR3 loop spans 15 amino acids. Germline trimming cut 5 bases from V and 6 bases from J; bases unmatched to any gene: 8. Germline CDR1 is SGHTA and CDR2 is FQGTGA. Here the CDR3 DNA reads TGTGCCAGCAGCCCTGGACTAGCGATGGCCAATGAGCAGTTCTTC. It codes for CASSPGLAMANEQFF. Variable domain in full (rest from reference TRBV7-3 and TRBJ2-1): GAGVSQTPSNKVTEKGKYVELRCDPISGHTALYWYRQSLGQGPEFLIYFQGTGAADDSGLPNDRFFAVRPEGSVSTLKIQRTERGDSAVYLCASSPGLAMANEQFFGPGTRLTVL.

This clonotype was detected ten times or more. The V gene is TRBV9, the J gene TRBJ2-7; 7 nucleotides align to TRBD1. The CDR3 totals 14 residues. Trimming removed 3 bases from V and 7 bases from J; junction bases left unmatched: 10. The germline CDR1 and CDR2 sequences are SGDLS and YYNGEE. This CDR3 is CASSATGSLVEQYF. The DNA for the CDR3 is TGTGCCAGCAGCGCGACAGGGTCTCTGGTAGAGCAGTACTTC.

A remark on this clonotype: This may come from a read error, since a much larger clone is one base off. The chain recombines TRBV28 with TRBJ2-7, with a tentative D call TRBD1 (6 bases). Trimming shortened V by 6 bases and J by 5 bases, and 20 bases separated the two germline ends. This CDR3 region has 15 residues. Germline V lookup: CDR1 MDHEN, CDR2 SYDVKM. The CDR3, as DNA: TGTGCCAGCAGCCTACCAGGGACATGGGACCACGAGCAGTACTTC. This codes for CASSLPGTWDHEQYF.

The table lists this clonotype with a few counts. This chain uses TRBV5-8 with TRBJ1-4; D is possibly TRBD1 (5 bases). This CDR3 is built from 16 residues. V was clipped by 1 base and J by 5 bases, with 15 bases between them. Germline values: CDR1 SGHTS, CDR2 YDEGEE. CDR3 amino acids: CASSLFGARQNEKLFF. The DNA of the CDR3 is TGTGCCAGCAGCTTGTTTGGGGCCAGACAGAATGAAAAACTGTTTTTT.

This clonotype appeared a few times. CDR3 nucleotide sequence: TGTGCCAGCAGCTTAGCACGAGGACCCTACGAGCAGTACTTC. It codes for CASSLARGPYEQYF. The rearrangement joins TRBV7-8 to TRBJ2-7; D unclear. This CDR3 comprises 14 residues. CDR1 SGHVS and CDR2 FQNEAQ come from the germline V gene. V lost 0 bases and J lost 2, with 8 bases in between.

This clonotype has a handful of counts. The V gene is TRBV5-6, the J gene TRBJ2-5; the match to TRBD1 covers 8 bases. With 6 bases clipped from V and 2 bases from J, the junction kept 12 bases outside the gene matches. The CDR3 totals 16 residues. Germline lookup yields CDR1 SGHDT and CDR2 YYEEEE. In DNA form, the CDR3 reads TGTGCCAGCAAAAATGGAGGGGACAGGTTACAAGAGACCCAGTACTTC. Translating gives CASKNGGDRLQETQYF.

This clonotype has just a few counts. V usage is TRBV27 and J usage is TRBJ2-3, with 10 bases identical to TRBD2. The ends lost 6 bases at V and 3 bases at J; junction bases unmatched: 12. Germline assignment: CDR1 MNHEY and CDR2 SMNVEV (reference sequence). The CDR3 spans 17 residues. CDR3: CASSLMVSGGRTDTQYF. The CDR3 nucleotides read TGTGCCAGCAGCTTAATGGTTAGCGGGGGGAGAACAGATACGCAGTATTTT.